This passage covers 22 T cell receptor beta chains from one sample sequenced in a study of T cells in Graves' hyperthyroidism and ophthalmopathy. Amplification targeted TCR beta CDR3 regions from RNA transcripts. The primer set for the first-round RT-PCR of the TCR CDR3 was HTBI. TCRdb reprocessed the multiplex PCR reads with MiXCR, giving one entry per CDR3 protein. Here the sample spans tens of thousands of distinct CDR3 sequences, about 54% being singletons. The specimen was peripheral blood or thyroid tissue (not recorded which). These receptors all come from a young man with Graves' hyperthyroidism.

The chain uses TRBV7-2 and TRBJ2-5; 10 bases are shared with TRBD1. Germline V CDR1 and CDR2: SGHTA, FQGNSA. CDR3 length: 15 amino acids. The V gene end was trimmed by 5 bases and the J gene end by 5 bases; junction bases not matched to a gene: 8. CDR3 DNA sequence: TGTGCCAGCAGCCCCGGGACAGGGGAGGGCGAGACCCAGTACTTC. Protein sequence: CASSPGTGEGETQYF.

The sample holds many counts of this clonotype. The rearrangement links TRBV7-9 to TRBJ2-7, with 7 bases aligning to TRBD1. Germline V gene data show CDR1 as SEHNR and CDR2 as FQNEAQ (reference sequence). The CDR3 spans 15 residues. V gave up 5 bases and J gave up 6 bases; unmatched junction bases: 13. CDR3 residues: CASSEKPTGVSEQYF. In nucleotides, the CDR3 is TGTGCCAGCAGCGAAAAACCCACAGGGGTAAGCGAGCAGTACTTC.

Ten or more counts support this clonotype. Possible read error: a much larger clone is one base away. The J gene is TRBJ1-5, the V gene TRBV20-1; D is undetermined. CDR1 DFQATT and CDR2 SNEGSKA come from the germline V gene (reference sequence). The CDR3 covers 13 residues. CDR3 bases: TGCAGTGCTGGAGATATAAGCAATCAGCCCCAGCATTTT. Residues: CSAGDISNQPQHF.

The rearrangement links TRBV2 to TRBJ1-1; D call uncertain. The CDR3 runs 13 residues. Trimming removed 3 bases at V and 3 bases at J, with 8 bases between. CDR1 is SNHLY, CDR2 FYNNEI, per germline. In nucleotides, the CDR3 is TGTGCCAGCAGTGAGGAGGTCCACACTGAAGCTTTCTTT. This codes for CASSEEVHTEAFF.

This clonotype was seen a few times. The CDR3 reads CASSSTGVGQPQHF. The CDR3 coding sequence is TGTGCCAGCAGCTCGACAGGGGTGGGTCAGCCCCAGCATTTT. The chain is built from TRBV7-2 and TRBJ1-5; 8 bases match TRBD1. Germline lookup yields CDR1 SGHTA and CDR2 FQGNSA. V lost 4 bases to trimming and J lost 6 bases; unmatched junction nucleotides: 5. The CDR3 length is 14 residues.

V is TRBV20-1 and J is TRBJ2-7, with 8 bases fitting TRBD2. Germline CDR1 reads DFQATT; CDR2 reads SNEGSKA (reference sequence). The CDR3 totals 16 residues. V gave up 3 bases and J gave up 3 bases; unmatched junction bases: 13. This CDR3 reads CSASGGLAGARYEQYF. The CDR3 region has the DNA TGCAGTGCTAGCGGTGGACTAGCCGGGGCCCGCTACGAGCAGTACTTC.

This clonotype was seen ten or more times. V and J are TRBV5-1 and TRBJ1-2; perhaps TRBD1 as D (5 bases). This CDR3 has 14 amino acids. V lost 7 bases to trimming and J lost 4 bases, with 17 bases between them. Germline lookup yields CDR1 SGHRS and CDR2 YFSETQ. DNA of the CDR3: TGCGCCAGCGGGGAGGGGTGGACTGGCTATGGCTACACCTTC. Amino acids: CASGEGWTGYGYTF.

The chain employs TRBV6-6 and TRBJ2-6, with D hard to call. The germline CDR1 and CDR2 sequences are MNHNY and SVGAGI (reference sequence). V was trimmed by 5 bases and J by 0 bases, leaving 8 bases between them. CDR3 size: 15 residues. CDR3 residues: CASSPSSSGANVLTF. The CDR3 nucleotides are TGTGCCAGCAGTCCTAGTAGCTCTGGGGCCAACGTCCTGACTTTC.

A word on this clonotype: This CDR3 fails to terminate in the conserved phenylalanine or tryptophan, so it likely reflects a read error. The chain is built from TRBV7-2 and TRBJ1-1; D might be TRBD1 (6 bases). Germline V gene data show CDR1 as SGHTA and CDR2 as FQGNSA. The CDR3 contains 13 residues. V shed 11 bases and J shed 2 bases, with 15 bases lying between them. The CDR3 here is CAWTGAANTEAFS. The CDR3 bases are TGTGCCTGGACGGGGGCAGCCAACACTGAAGCTTTCTCT.

The chain is built from TRBV7-9 and TRBJ1-6, with 7 bases that match TRBD1. The CDR3 spans 14 residues. V gave up 5 bases and J gave up 5 bases; unmatched junction bases: 3. Germline V gene lookup returns CDR1 SEHNR and CDR2 FQNEAQ (reference sequence). Here the CDR3 DNA reads TGTGCCAGCAGCCTGGACAGGAATAATTCACCCCTCCACTTT. It yields the protein CASSLDRNNSPLHF. Variable domain in full (rest from reference TRBV7-9 and TRBJ1-6): DTGVSQNPRHKITKRGQNVTFRCDPISEHNRLYWYRQTLGQGPEFLTYFQNEAQLEKSRLLSDRFSAERPKGSFSTLEIQRTEQGDSAMYLCASSLDRNNSPLHFGNGTRLTVT.

This clonotype has more than one count but fewer than ten. Here the CDR3 DNA reads TGTGCCAGCAGTCTCCGGACGCGGATGTTCGCAACTAATGAAAAACTGTTTTTT. Translating gives CASSLRTRMFATNEKLFF. The chain has TRBV28 and TRBJ1-4, with D unresolved. Deletions cut 5 bases from V and 0 bases from J, with 19 bases between. CDR3 length: 18 amino acids. CDR1 MDHEN and CDR2 SYDVKM come from the germline V gene.

CDR3 nucleotides: TGTGCCATCAGTAGGGGACTAGCGGGAACCTACGAGCAGTACTTC. Translation: CAISRGLAGTYEQYF. The V gene is TRBV10-3, the J gene TRBJ2-7; 13 positions match TRBD2. Germline V CDR1 and CDR2: ENHRY, SYGVKD. This CDR3 region has 15 residues. With 5 bases clipped from V and 2 bases from J, the junction kept 3 bases outside the gene matches.

This clonotype was recorded at least ten times. J is TRBJ2-2 and V is TRBV4-3; D may be TRBD1 (6 bases). Germline CDR1 LGHNA, CDR2 YSLEER. The CDR3 extends over 14 amino acids. Trimming took 0 bases from V and 6 from J, leaving 8 bases between them. CDR3 sequence (DNA): TGCGCCAGCAGCCAAGATTGGGGGCCCGGGGAGCTGTTTTTT. Translated, it gives CASSQDWGPGELFF.

The chain carries TRBV10-1 and TRBJ1-2; D is possibly TRBD1 (6 bases). The CDR3 is 14 amino acids. Germline CDR1 and CDR2: WNHNN and SYGVQD (reference sequence). Trimming took 3 bases from V and 3 from J, leaving 11 bases between them. CDR3 sequence: CASSDRGADYGYTF. The DNA for the CDR3 is TGCGCCAGCAGTGACAGGGGCGCTGACTATGGCTACACCTTC.

This clonotype was counted ten times or more. This chain connects TRBV19 to TRBJ2-5; a possible D gene is TRBD2 (6 bases). Germline V gene data show CDR1 as LNHDA and CDR2 as SQIVND (reference sequence). V was trimmed by 1 base and J by 4 bases, leaving 22 bases between them. The CDR3 has 18 amino acids. DNA for the CDR3: TGTGCCAGTAGTATAGGCCTATCGAGGAGGGCGCGGGCAGAGACCCAGTACTTC. Translation gives CASSIGLSRRARAETQYF.

This clonotype has only a few counts. It may be a read error: a sequence one base away is much more abundant. The CDR3 sequence is CASSTRNTEALF. The CDR3 region has the DNA TGTGCCAGCAGCACAAGGAACACTGAAGCTCTCTTT. This sequence joins TRBV28 and TRBJ1-1, with D unclear. This CDR3 is 12 amino acids long. Germline CDR1 reads MDHEN; CDR2 reads SYDVKM.

The chain links TRBV15 to TRBJ1-4; tentative D call: TRBD1 (6 bases). The CDR3 length is 14 residues. V lost 5 bases, J lost 10 bases, and 17 bases lay in between. Germline values: CDR1 LNHNV, CDR2 YYDKDF (reference sequence). The CDR3, as DNA: TGTGCCACCAGCGGCACAGGGATGCGTGGAAAACTGTTTTTT. Translating it yields CATSGTGMRGKLFF.

The chain has TRBV2 and TRBJ2-2; D not certain. This CDR3 has 14 residues. V lost 1 base to trimming and J lost 10 bases, with 13 bases between them. Germline V gene lookup returns CDR1 SNHLY and CDR2 FYNNEI. The CDR3 here is CASSEDGLQVELFF. The CDR3 DNA reads TGTGCCAGCAGTGAAGACGGCCTTCAGGTGGAGCTGTTTTTT.

This chain joins TRBV2 and TRBJ2-5; D uncertain. The CDR3 extends over 19 amino acids. V lost 7 bases and J lost 0, with 27 bases in between. Germline CDR1 reads SNHLY; CDR2 reads FYNNEI. CDR3 bases: TGTGCCAGCATCAACTCACCCTCTGGTTGGGTACACTACCAAGAGACCCAGTACTTC. Translating gives CASINSPSGWVHYQETQYF.

The V and J genes are TRBV2 and TRBJ1-4; 8 bases are a match to TRBD1. Trimming took 6 bases from V and 7 from J; bases not matched to a gene: 7. This CDR3 contains 14 residues. The V gene's germline CDR1 is SNHLY and CDR2 FYNNEI. DNA of the CDR3: TGTGCCAGCAGCGGACAGGGATTGGGTGAAAAACTGTTTTTT. Translated: CASSGQGLGEKLFF. Supplemented by reference TRBV2 and TRBJ1-4, the full variable domain reads EPEVTQTPSHQVTQMGQEVILRCVPISNHLYFYWYRQILGQKVEFLVSFYNNEISEKSEIFDDQFSVERPDGSNFTLKIRSTKLEDSAMYFCASSGQGLGEKLFFGSGTQLSVL.

This clonotype was recorded at least ten times. V is TRBV6-2 or TRBV6-3 and J is TRBJ1-5; unclear D gene. V dropped 8 bases and J dropped 9 bases, with 14 bases sitting between them. CDR3 length equals 12 residues. Germline V lookup: CDR1 MNHEY, CDR2 SVGEGT. CDR3: CASDGPTRPQHF. The CDR3 DNA follows: TGTGCCAGCGACGGACCTACTCGGCCCCAGCATTTT.

Judged by abundance, this clonotype is medium-sized. The J gene is TRBJ1-3, the V gene TRBV14; no clear D gene. CDR1 and CDR2 (germline): SGHDN, FVKESK. The CDR3 extends over 11 amino acids. Trimming stripped 6 bases from V and 2 bases from J, with 2 bases between. The CDR3 loop reads CASRTGNTIYF. CDR3 nucleotide sequence: TGTGCCAGCAGAACTGGAAACACCATATATTTT.